The sequence of this TCR beta chain was determined in a study of ipilimumab plus nivolumab after autologous stem cell transplantation. Study overall: Median doses per patient: a few ipilimumab, 7 or 8 nivolumab.

Study-wide findings and caveats: TCR repertoire, Treg phenotype and gut microbiota reportedly support more study of this approach.

On this clone: Its antigen is unidentified.

Ipilimumab, 1 mg/kg, started 14 to 28 days after autologous transplant. Through week 26, nivolumab 3 mg/kg IV was given weeks 1, 4, 7, 10, then biweekly. Clones were sequenced by immunoSEQ multiplex PCR, and TCRdb holds only the in-frame ones, with some missing. The table has approximately 9,000 clones, more than 65% seen once. The germline V and J ends were trimmed by 8 bases and 4 bases, with 11 bases remaining between them. Germline CDR1 and CDR2: SNHLY and FYNNEI. This CDR3 spans 13 amino acids. The genes are TRBV2 and TRBJ1-4, with D unclear. This sample comprised PBMCs, obtained in a trial of ipilimumab plus nivolumab as post-transplant consolidation. The receptor's source is a female donor with multiple myeloma. CDR3 sequence (DNA): TGTGCCAGCCAGTTAATATATAATGAAAAACTGTTTTTT. Translation gives CASQLIYNEKLFF. The variable domain in full, with the rest retrieved from reference TRBV2 and TRBJ1-4, is EPEVTQTPSHQVTQMGQEVILRCVPISNHLYFYWYRQILGQKVEFLVSFYNNEISEKSEIFDDQFSVERPDGSNFTLKIRSTKLEDSAMYFCASQLIYNEKLFFGSGTQLSVL.